Listed below are T cell receptor beta chains from one sample, sequenced in a study of memory CD4+ T cells and cytomegalovirus serostatus. TCRdb keeps only in-frame clones here, not all; method: immunoSEQ multiplex PCR. This table holds tens of thousands of clones, more than 65% found once. Input material: memory CD4+ T cells from blood. These TCRs come from an adult in good health and CMV-seronegative. Each CDR3 is given with its conserved first and last residue. The D gene is left open where the match is weak.

D gene	V gene	J gene	CDR3 protein
NA	TRBV28	TRBJ1-3	CASSRPTVSGNTIYF
TRBD1	TRBV7-8	TRBJ1-1	CASSQRQGAVNTEAFF
NA	TRBV6-1	TRBJ1-2	CASSEGAGVLYGYTF
NA	TRBV28	TRBJ1-2	CASSLVRGGEGYTF
NA	TRBV30	TRBJ1-1	CAWNLQGDGEAFF
NA	TRBV4-1	TRBJ2-6	CASSPTPSGANVLTF
TRBD1	TRBV4-2	TRBJ2-7	CASSQLGTDEQYF
NA	TRBV6-6	TRBJ1-1	CASSYSADTEAFF
TRBD1	TRBV5-8	TRBJ2-5	CASSLKKTGGLQETQYF
NA	TRBV7-9	TRBJ1-2	CASSLAIGQGTDGYTF
NA	TRBV7-9	TRBJ1-1	CASSSTGSMTEAFF
TRBD1	TRBV29-1	TRBJ2-1	CSVVRDRGVEFF
NA	TRBV7-9	TRBJ2-6	CASSLGQPGANVLTF
TRBD1	TRBV2	TRBJ2-6	CASRDRVAPTVLTF
NA	TRBV5-1	TRBJ2-3	CASSLAGAGTDTQYF
NA	TRBV15	TRBJ1-5	CATSAQSNQPQHF
NA	TRBV2	TRBJ2-5	CASRDEETQYF
TRBD2	TRBV5-4	TRBJ2-1	CASSDPLGGSYYNEQFF
TRBD1	TRBV19	TRBJ2-4	CASSDRVDKNIQYF
NA	TRBV5-5	TRBJ1-2	CASSRESDYGYTF
NA	TRBV11-2	TRBJ1-4	CASSWSTDEKLFF
NA	TRBV6-5	TRBJ1-4	CASSYDAPRAGEKLFF
NA	TRBV30	TRBJ1-3	CAWTRTEGNTIYF
TRBD1	TRBV10-3	TRBJ1-6	CAISAGDRDNSPLHF
NA	TRBV7-8	TRBJ1-2	CASRLSPGQNYGYTF
NA	TRBV15	TRBJ1-2	CATSSLGASNYGYTF
TRBD1	TRBV6-5	TRBJ1-4	CASRGQGMSEKLFF
NA	TRBV4-1	TRBJ2-1	CASSQEELRRSYNEQFF